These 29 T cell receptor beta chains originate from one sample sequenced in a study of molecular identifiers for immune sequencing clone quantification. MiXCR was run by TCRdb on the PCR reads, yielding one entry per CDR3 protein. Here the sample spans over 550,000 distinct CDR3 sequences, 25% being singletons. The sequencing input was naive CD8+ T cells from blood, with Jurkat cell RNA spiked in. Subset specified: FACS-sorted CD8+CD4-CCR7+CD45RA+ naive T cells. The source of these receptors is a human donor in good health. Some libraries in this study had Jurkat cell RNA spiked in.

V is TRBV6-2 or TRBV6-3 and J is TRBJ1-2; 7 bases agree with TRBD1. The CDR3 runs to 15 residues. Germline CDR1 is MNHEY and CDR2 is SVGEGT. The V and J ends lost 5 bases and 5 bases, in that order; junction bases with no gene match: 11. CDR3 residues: CASSELRQGRYGYTF. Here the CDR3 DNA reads TGTGCCAGCAGTGAGCTCCGACAGGGAAGGTATGGCTACACCTTC.

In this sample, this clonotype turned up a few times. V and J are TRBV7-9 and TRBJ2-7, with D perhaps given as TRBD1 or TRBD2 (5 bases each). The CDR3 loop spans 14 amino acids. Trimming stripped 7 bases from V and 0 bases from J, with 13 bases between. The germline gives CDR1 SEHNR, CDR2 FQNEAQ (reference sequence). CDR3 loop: CASTRDESSYEQYF. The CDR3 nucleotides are TGTGCCAGCACTAGGGACGAGAGCTCCTACGAGCAGTACTTC.

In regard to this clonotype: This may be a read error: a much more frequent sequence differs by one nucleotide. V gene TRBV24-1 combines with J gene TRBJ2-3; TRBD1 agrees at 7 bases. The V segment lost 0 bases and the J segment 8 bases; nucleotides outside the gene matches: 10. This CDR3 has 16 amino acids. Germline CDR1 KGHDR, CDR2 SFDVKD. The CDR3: CATSDLPRGRPATQYF. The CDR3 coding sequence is TGTGCCACCAGTGATTTGCCTAGGGGGCGGCCAGCTACGCAGTATTTT.

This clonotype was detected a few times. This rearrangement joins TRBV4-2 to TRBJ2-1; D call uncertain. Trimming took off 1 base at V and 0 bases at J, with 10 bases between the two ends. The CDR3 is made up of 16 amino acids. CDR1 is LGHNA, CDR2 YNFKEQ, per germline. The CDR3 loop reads CASSQVGTPSYNEQFF. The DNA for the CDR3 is TGTGCCAGCAGCCAAGTTGGCACCCCCTCCTACAATGAGCAGTTCTTC.

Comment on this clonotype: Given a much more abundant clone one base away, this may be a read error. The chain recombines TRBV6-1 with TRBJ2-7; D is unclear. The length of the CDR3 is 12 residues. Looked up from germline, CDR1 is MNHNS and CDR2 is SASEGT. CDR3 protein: CASTEVLYEQCF. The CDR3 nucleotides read TGTGCCAGCACTGAGGTCCTATACGAGCAGTGCTTC.

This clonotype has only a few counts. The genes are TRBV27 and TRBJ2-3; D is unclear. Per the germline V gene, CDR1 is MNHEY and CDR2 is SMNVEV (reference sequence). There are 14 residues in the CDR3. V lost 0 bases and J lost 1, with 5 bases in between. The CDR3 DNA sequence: TGTGCCAGCAGTTTATCCCTAGGCACAGATACGCAGTATTTT. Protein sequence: CASSLSLGTDTQYF.

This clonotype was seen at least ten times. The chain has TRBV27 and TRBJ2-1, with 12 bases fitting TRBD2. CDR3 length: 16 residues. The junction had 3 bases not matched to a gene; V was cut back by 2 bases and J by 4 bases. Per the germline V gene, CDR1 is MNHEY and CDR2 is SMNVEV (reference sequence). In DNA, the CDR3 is TGTGCCAGCAGTTTAGTACTAGCGGGAGGATACAATGAGCAGTTCTTC. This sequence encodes CASSLVLAGGYNEQFF.

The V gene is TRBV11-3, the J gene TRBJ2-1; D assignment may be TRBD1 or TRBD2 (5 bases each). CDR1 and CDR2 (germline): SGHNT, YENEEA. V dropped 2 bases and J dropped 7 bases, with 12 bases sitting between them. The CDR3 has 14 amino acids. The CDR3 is CASSLRGRPNEQFF. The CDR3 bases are TGTGCCAGCAGCTTACGGGGACGTCCTAATGAGCAGTTCTTC.

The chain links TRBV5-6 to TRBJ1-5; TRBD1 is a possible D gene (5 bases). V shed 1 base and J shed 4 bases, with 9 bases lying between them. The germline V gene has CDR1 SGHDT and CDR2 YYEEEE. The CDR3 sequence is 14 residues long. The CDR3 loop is CASSLMGGNQPQHF. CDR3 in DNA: TGTGCCAGCAGCTTGATGGGGGGGAATCAGCCCCAGCATTTT.

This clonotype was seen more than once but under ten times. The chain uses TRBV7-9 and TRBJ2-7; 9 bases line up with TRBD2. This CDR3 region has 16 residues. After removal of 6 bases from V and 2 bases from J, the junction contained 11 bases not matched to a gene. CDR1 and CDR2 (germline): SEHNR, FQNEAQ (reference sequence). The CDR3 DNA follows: TGTGCCAGCAGTTCCCCTGGGCGGGGGGGGCCCTACGAGCAGTACTTC. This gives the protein CASSSPGRGGPYEQYF.

The CDR3 sequence is CASSYLGLADWETQYF. CDR3 DNA sequence: TGTGCCAGTAGCTATCTCGGACTGGCGGATTGGGAGACCCAGTACTTC. J is TRBJ2-5 and V is TRBV19; D is perhaps TRBD2 (5 bases). Trimming removed 6 bases at V and 5 bases at J, with 22 bases between. This CDR3 comprises 16 residues. Germline lookup yields CDR1 LNHDA and CDR2 SQIVND (reference sequence).

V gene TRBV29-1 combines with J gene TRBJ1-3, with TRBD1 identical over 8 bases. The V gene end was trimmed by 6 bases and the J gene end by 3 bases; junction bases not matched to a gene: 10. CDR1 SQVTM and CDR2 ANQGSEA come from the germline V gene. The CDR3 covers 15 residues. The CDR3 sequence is CSVDYGTGFGNTIYF. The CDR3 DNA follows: TGCAGCGTCGACTACGGGACAGGCTTTGGAAACACCATATATTTT. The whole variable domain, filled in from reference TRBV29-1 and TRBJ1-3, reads SAVISQKPSRDICQRGTSLTIQCQVDSQVTMMFWYRQQPGQSLTLIATANQGSEATYESGFVIDKFPISRPNLTFSTLTVSNMSPEDSSIYLCSVDYGTGFGNTIYFGEGSWLTVV.

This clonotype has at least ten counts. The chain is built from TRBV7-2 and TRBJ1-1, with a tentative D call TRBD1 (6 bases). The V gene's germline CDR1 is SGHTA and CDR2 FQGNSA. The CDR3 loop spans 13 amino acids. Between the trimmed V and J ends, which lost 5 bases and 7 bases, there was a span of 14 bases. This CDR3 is CASSVQGRIEAFF. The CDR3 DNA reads TGTGCCAGCAGCGTACAGGGCCGGATTGAAGCTTTCTTT.

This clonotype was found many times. CDR3 amino acids: CASRQPGAGEAFF. CDR3 DNA sequence: TGTGCCAGCAGACAGCCAGGGGCTGGAGAAGCTTTCTTT. The chain combines TRBV11-2 with TRBJ1-1, with a tentative D call TRBD1 (6 bases). The V end lost 6 bases, the J end lost 8 bases, and 16 bases lay between the germline ends. This CDR3 spans 13 amino acids. In germline, CDR1 is SGHAT, CDR2 FQNNGV.

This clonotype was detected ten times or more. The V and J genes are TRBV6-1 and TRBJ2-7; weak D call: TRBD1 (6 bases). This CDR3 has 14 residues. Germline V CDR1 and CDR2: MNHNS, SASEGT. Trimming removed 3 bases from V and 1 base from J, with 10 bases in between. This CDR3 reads CASSDPGHSYEQYF. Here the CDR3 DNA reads TGTGCCAGCAGTGACCCGGGACATTCCTACGAGCAGTACTTC.

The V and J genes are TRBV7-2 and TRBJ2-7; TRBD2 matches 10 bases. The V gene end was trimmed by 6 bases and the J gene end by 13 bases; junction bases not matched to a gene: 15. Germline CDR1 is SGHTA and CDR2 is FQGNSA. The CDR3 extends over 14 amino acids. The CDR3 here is CASRDSGGADAHYF. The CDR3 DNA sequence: TGTGCCAGCAGAGACAGCGGGGGGGCCGACGCGCACTACTTC.

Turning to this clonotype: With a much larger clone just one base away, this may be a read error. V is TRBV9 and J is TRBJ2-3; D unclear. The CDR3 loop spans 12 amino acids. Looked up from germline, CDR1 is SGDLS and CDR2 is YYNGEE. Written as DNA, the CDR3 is TGTGCCAGCGGCGTAGCTGGAGATACGCAGTATTTT. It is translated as CASGVAGDTQYF.

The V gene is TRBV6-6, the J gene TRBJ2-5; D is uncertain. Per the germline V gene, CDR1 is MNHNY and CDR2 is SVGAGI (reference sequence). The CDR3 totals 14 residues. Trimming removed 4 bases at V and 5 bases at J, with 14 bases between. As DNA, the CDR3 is TGTGCCAGCAGTTTGTGGAGCCTAGGGGAGACCCAGTACTTC. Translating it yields CASSLWSLGETQYF.

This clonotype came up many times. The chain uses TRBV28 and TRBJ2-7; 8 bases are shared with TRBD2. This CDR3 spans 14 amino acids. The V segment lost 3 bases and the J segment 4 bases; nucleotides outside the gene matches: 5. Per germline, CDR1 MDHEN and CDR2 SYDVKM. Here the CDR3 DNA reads TGTGCCAGCAGTTTCCCAGCGGGAGATTACGAGCAGTACTTC. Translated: CASSFPAGDYEQYF.

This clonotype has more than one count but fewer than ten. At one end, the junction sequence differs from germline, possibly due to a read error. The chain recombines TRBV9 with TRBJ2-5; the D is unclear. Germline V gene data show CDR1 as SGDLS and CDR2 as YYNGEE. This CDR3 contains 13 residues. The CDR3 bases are TGTGCCGGCAGCGTAGGCAGTGTAGAGACCCAGTACTTC. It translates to CAGSVGSVETQYF.

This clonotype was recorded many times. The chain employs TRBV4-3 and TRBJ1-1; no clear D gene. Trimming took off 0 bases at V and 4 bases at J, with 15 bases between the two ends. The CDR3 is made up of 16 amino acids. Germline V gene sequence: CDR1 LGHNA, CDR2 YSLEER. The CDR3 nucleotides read TGCGCCAGCAGCCAAGATGCCCAGACGGGTCGCACTGAAGCTTTCTTT. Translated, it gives CASSQDAQTGRTEAFF.

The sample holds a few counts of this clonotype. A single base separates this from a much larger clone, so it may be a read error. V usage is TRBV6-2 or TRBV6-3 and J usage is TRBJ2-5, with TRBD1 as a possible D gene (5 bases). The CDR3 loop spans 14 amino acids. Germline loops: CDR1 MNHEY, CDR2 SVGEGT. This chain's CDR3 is CTSRPDSQQETQYF. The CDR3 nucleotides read TGTACCAGCAGGCCCGACAGTCAACAAGAGACCCAGTACTTC.

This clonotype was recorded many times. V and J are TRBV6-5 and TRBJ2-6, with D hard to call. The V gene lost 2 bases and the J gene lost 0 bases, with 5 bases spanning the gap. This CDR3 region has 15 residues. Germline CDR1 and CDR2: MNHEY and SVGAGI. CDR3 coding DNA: TGTGCCAGCAGTTACGGAGACTCTGGGGCCAACGTCCTGACTTTC. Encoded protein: CASSYGDSGANVLTF.

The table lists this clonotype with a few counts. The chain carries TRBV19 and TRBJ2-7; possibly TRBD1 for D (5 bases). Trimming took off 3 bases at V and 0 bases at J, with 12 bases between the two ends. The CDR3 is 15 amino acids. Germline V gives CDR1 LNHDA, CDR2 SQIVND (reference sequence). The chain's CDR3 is CASSMGQGFSYEQYF. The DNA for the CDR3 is TGTGCCAGTAGTATGGGGCAGGGATTCTCCTACGAGCAGTACTTC.

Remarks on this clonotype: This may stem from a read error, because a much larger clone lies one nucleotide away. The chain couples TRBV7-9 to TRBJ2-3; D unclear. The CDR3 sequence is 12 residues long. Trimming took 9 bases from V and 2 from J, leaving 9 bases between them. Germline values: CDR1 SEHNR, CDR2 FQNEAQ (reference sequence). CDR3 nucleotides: TGTGCCAGTAGGGAACCCACAGATACGCAGTATTTT. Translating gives CASREPTDTQYF.

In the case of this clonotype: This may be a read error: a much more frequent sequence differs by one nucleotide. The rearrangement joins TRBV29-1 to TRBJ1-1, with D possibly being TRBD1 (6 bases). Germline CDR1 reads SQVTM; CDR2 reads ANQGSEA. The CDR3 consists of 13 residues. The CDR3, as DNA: TGCTGCGTTGATGGGCACTGGACAGATGAAGCTTTCTTT. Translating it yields CCVDGHWTDEAFF.

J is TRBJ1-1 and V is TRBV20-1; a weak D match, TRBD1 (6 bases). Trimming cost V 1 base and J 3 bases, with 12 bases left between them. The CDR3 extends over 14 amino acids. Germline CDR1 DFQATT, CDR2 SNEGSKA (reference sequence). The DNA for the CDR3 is TGCAGTGCTAGAGGACGGGACATCGACACTGAAGCTTTCTTT. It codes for CSARGRDIDTEAFF.

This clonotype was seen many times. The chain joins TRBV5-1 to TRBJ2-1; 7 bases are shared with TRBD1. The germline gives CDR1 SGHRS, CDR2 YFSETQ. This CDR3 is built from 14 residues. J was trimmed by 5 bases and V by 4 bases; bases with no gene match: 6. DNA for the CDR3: TGCGCCAGCAGCCCGGGACAGATGAACAATGAGCAGTTCTTC. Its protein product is CASSPGQMNNEQFF.

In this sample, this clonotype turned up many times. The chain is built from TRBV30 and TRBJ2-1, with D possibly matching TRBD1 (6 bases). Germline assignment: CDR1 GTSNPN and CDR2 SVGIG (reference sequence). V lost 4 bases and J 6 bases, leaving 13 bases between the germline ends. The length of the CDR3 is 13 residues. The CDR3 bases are TGTGCCTGGAATGACGGACAGCTCAATGAGCAGTTCTTC. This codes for CAWNDGQLNEQFF.